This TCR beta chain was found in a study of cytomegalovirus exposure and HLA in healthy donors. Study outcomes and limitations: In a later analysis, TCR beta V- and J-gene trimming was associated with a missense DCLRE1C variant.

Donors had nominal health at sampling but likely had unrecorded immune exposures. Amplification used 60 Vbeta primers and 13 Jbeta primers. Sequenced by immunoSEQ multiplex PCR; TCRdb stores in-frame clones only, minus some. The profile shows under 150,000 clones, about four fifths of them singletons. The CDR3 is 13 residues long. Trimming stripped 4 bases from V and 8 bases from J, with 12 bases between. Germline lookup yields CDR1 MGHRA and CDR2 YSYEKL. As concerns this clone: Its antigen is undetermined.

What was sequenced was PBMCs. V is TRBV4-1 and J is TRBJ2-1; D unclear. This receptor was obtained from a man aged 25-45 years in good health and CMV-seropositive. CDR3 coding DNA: TGCGCCAGCAGCCGCGGAGCTGAGGATGAGCAGTTCTTC. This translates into CASSRGAEDEQFF.